These T cell receptor beta chains were read from a single sample in a study of blood T cells in healthy people across ages. TCRdb itself ran the 5' RACE reads through MiXCR, one entry per CDR3 protein. The data show roughly 1,700,000 distinct CDR3 sequences, 25% to 30% seen once. Sequenced input: blood. Receptors originate from a woman in her 30s in good health. Both conserved end residues are part of each CDR3. D genes are given only for firm matches. Part of the rows lack a size; the others show once, few, many or a class for expanded clones.

clone_size | d_call | j_call | v_call | cdr3_aa | cdr3_nt
few | - | TRBJ2-3 | TRBV18 | CASSVSTGGTDTQYF | TGTGCCAGCTCCGTTTCGACGGGTGGCACAGATACGCAGTATTTT
many | - | TRBJ2-1 | TRBV5-1 | CASSTTYNEQFF | TGCGCCAGCAGCACCACCTACAATGAGCAGTTCTTC
many | TRBD1 | TRBJ2-7 | TRBV6-1 | CASSDGTGAYEQYF | TGTGCCAGCAGTGATGGGACAGGGGCTTACGAGCAGTACTTC
- | TRBD2 | TRBJ2-2 | TRBV7-9 | CASSLTSGRTGERFF | TGTGCCAGCAGCCTGACTAGCGGGAGGACCGGGGAGCGGTTTTTT
many | - | TRBJ1-2 | TRBV20-1 | CSASSGALSLSGYTF | TGCAGTGCTAGCTCGGGGGCCCTTTCCCTGTCAGGCTACACCTTC
- | TRBD2 | TRBJ2-2 | TRBV4-3 | CASSLIAGGGGELFF | TGCGCCAGCAGCCTTATAGCGGGAGGAGGCGGGGAGCTGTTTTTT
- | - | TRBJ2-7 | TRBV12-3/TRBV12-4 | CASSLEGRQPHYEQYF | TGTGCCAGCAGTTTAGAAGGCCGACAGCCCCACTACGAGCAGTACTTC
many | - | TRBJ2-3 | TRBV10-3 | CAISDSTDTQYF | TGTGCCATCAGCGACAGCACAGATACGCAGTATTTT
few | - | TRBJ1-2 | TRBV6-6 | CASSFTDKGVKRHGYTF | TGTGCCAGCAGTTTCACCGACAAAGGAGTGAAAAGACATGGCTACACCTTC
many | TRBD1 | TRBJ2-7 | TRBV28 | CASSLQIGTGLYEQYF | TGTGCCAGCAGTTTGCAGATCGGGACAGGCCTTTACGAGCAGTACTTC
- | - | TRBJ1-6 | TRBV11-2 | CASSFRASSYNSPLHF | TGTGCCAGCAGCTTCCGGGCGAGCTCCTATAATTCACCCCTCCACTTT
few | - | TRBJ2-1 | TRBV29-1 | CSVDEPRGIAGEQFF | TGCAGCGTTGATGAACCCCGGGGGATCGCAGGGGAGCAGTTCTTC
many | TRBD2 | TRBJ2-3 | TRBV7-2 | CASSLALASGTYTDTQYF | TGTGCCAGCAGCTTAGCTTTGGCTAGCGGGACATACACAGATACGCAGTATTTT
few | TRBD1 | TRBJ1-1 | TRBV18 | CASSHRDRVMAFF | TGTGCCAGCTCCCACCGGGACAGGGTAATGGCTTTCTTT
few | TRBD2 | TRBJ2-1 | TRBV29-1 | CSAGLAGAGDEQFF | TGCAGCGCCGGACTAGCGGGAGCTGGAGATGAGCAGTTCTTC
- | - | TRBJ2-3 | TRBV5-4 | CASSPPGVQGTDTQYF | TGTGCCAGCAGCCCCCCGGGGGTTCAGGGCACAGATACGCAGTATTTT
few | TRBD2 | TRBJ2-3 | TRBV20-1 | CSAVSTSGTDTQYF | TGCAGTGCTGTGAGTACTAGCGGCACAGATACGCAGTATTTT
few | TRBD1 | TRBJ2-7 | TRBV7-9 | CASSSTGVDSYEQYF | TGTGCCAGCAGTTCGACAGGGGTAGACTCCTACGAGCAGTACTTC
few | TRBD2 | TRBJ2-3 | TRBV5-1 | CASSQTGTSGSTDTQYF | TGCGCCAGCAGCCAGACCGGGACTAGCGGGTCCACAGATACGCAGTATTTT
few | - | TRBJ2-1 | TRBV29-1 | CSVGASNNEQFF | TGCAGCGTTGGGGCCAGCAACAATGAGCAGTTCTTC
- | - | TRBJ2-7 | TRBV12-3/TRBV12-4 | CASRGGGGFAYEQYF | TGTGCCAGCAGGGGGGGCGGGGGATTCGCCTACGAGCAGTACTTC
few | - | TRBJ2-7 | TRBV11-2 | CASSPQRRGYYEQYF | TGTGCCAGCAGCCCACAACGCAGGGGCTATTACGAGCAGTACTTC
few | TRBD2 | TRBJ2-5 | TRBV20-1 | CSAKTPGLAGGETQYF | TGCAGTGCAAAGACCCCGGGACTAGCGGGGGGTGAGACCCAGTACTTC
- | TRBD2 | TRBJ2-5 | TRBV4-2 | CASSPGTSGSTETQYF | TGTGCCAGCAGCCCGGGGACTAGCGGGAGCACAGAGACCCAGTACTTC
many | TRBD2 | TRBJ2-1 | TRBV6-5 | CASSYTLRSGRVHEQFF | TGTGCCAGCAGTTACACCCTCCGGAGCGGGAGGGTCCATGAGCAGTTCTTC
few | - | TRBJ2-1 | TRBV7-9 | CASSPLATYNEQFF | TGTGCCAGCAGTCCTCTAGCGACTTACAATGAGCAGTTCTTC
- | - | TRBJ2-3 | TRBV7-3 | CASSPLLRTDTDTQYF | TGTGCCAGCAGCCCCCTTCTAAGGACAGACACAGATACGCAGTATTTT
- | TRBD2 | TRBJ2-1 | TRBV29-1 | CSVSGSRGNEQFF | TGCAGCGTTAGCGGGAGTAGGGGGAATGAGCAGTTCTTC
few | - | TRBJ2-7 | TRBV5-6 | CASSPIDSGTGEQYF | TGTGCCAGCAGCCCCATTGACTCCGGGACGGGCGAGCAGTACTTC
few | - | TRBJ2-3 | TRBV24-1 | CATSDWDPEGADTQYF | TGTGCCACCAGTGATTGGGACCCGGAGGGAGCAGATACGCAGTATTTT
few | TRBD1 | TRBJ2-1 | TRBV20-1 | CSAREQGNSYNEQFF | TGCAGTGCTAGAGAACAGGGGAATTCCTACAATGAGCAGTTCTTC
few | - | TRBJ1-4 | TRBV7-9 | CASRGPREKLFF | TGTGCCAGCAGAGGACCCAGGGAAAAACTGTTTTTT
many | TRBD2 | TRBJ2-3 | TRBV20-1 | CSAKKSGRSTDTQYF | TGCAGTGCTAAAAAGAGCGGGAGGAGCACAGATACGCAGTATTTT
many | - | TRBJ2-5 | TRBV12-3/TRBV12-4 | CASTYGEETQYF | TGTGCCAGCACCTACGGGGAAGAGACCCAGTACTTC
- | TRBD2 | TRBJ2-3 | TRBV6-5 | CASTRLAGMSTDTQYF | TGTGCTAGCACCAGACTAGCGGGGATGAGCACAGATACGCAGTATTTT
few | - | TRBJ2-2 | TRBV12-3/TRBV12-4 | CASSPAGVNTGELFF | TGTGCCAGCAGTCCCGCAGGGGTGAACACCGGGGAGCTGTTTTTT